Following are 20 T cell receptor beta chains from one sample sequenced in a study of shared clonotypes between healthy human individuals. Sequencing was performed with immunoSEQ multiplex PCR; in TCRdb, only in-frame clones are kept and a portion is missing. The top ten clones hold 34% of a sample with more than 550,000 clones, 90% of them seen once. Sequenced sample: memory CD8+ T cells from PBMCs. Subset defined: CD45RO+ cells pooled with CCR7-negative TemRA cells. Every receptor here comes from a man younger than 35 in good health. Some clones in this sample may be carry-over from other donors' samples.

The gene calls are TRBV28 and TRBJ2-3; D might be TRBD1 or TRBD2, each matching 5 bases. The ends were cut back, 3 bases at V and 1 base at J, with 11 bases in the middle. The CDR3 covers 15 residues. Germline CDR1 reads MDHEN; CDR2 reads SYDVKM. CDR3 sequence: CASSFSRGGTDTQYF. CDR3 nucleotide sequence: TGTGCCAGCAGTTTCTCCCGAGGGGGCACAGATACGCAGTATTTT.

The chain carries TRBV28 and TRBJ2-7, with TRBD2 matching 9 bases. The CDR3 is 14 amino acids. V gave up 6 bases and J gave up 3 bases; unmatched junction bases: 6. Germline CDR1 MDHEN, CDR2 SYDVKM. In nucleotides, the CDR3 is TGTGCCAGCAGGGCAAAGACTAGCGGCTACGAGCAGTACTTC. It encodes CASRAKTSGYEQYF. The entire variable domain, with the rest obtained from reference TRBV28 and TRBJ2-7, is as follows: DVKVTQSSRYLVKRTGEKVFLECVQDMDHENMFWYRQDPGLGLRLIYFSYDVKMKEKGDIPEGYSVSREKKERFSLILESASTNQTSMYLCASRAKTSGYEQYFGPGTRLTVT.

This chain joins TRBV11-3 and TRBJ2-1; no clear D. CDR1 and CDR2 (germline): SGHNT, YENEEA. The CDR3 has 17 residues. Between the trimmed V and J ends, which lost 8 bases and 8 bases, there was a span of 28 bases. In DNA, the CDR3 is TGTGCCAGCCCGTCCCCGGACCCATTAAGGGCGGCCCATGAGCAGTTCTTC. Protein: CASPSPDPLRAAHEQFF.

The rearrangement joins TRBV5-8 to TRBJ2-2, with D possibly TRBD2 on 6 matching bases. Germline assignment: CDR1 SGHTS and CDR2 YDEGEE. CDR3 length equals 16 residues. With 4 bases removed from V and 3 bases from J, the gap between germline ends came to 16 bases. This CDR3 is CASSRRARGDTGELFF. DNA for the CDR3: TGTGCCAGCAGCCGGAGGGCACGGGGAGACACCGGGGAGCTGTTTTTT.

The chain links TRBV27 to TRBJ1-2; no reliable D call. V lost 2 bases to trimming and J lost 4 bases, with 14 bases between them. Germline V gives CDR1 MNHEY, CDR2 SMNVEV (reference sequence). This CDR3 region has 15 residues. The CDR3 bases are TGTGCCAGCAGTTTACGGGTTCAGTCATCCTATGGCTACACCTTC. This sequence encodes CASSLRVQSSYGYTF.

The CDR3 here is CASSAPGQGIGANYGYTF. The CDR3 coding sequence is TGTGCCAGTAGTGCGCCGGGACAGGGAATTGGAGCTAACTATGGCTACACCTTC. This chain joins TRBV19 and TRBJ1-2; 9 bases are a match to TRBD1. The germline gives CDR1 LNHDA, CDR2 SQIVND (reference sequence). V shed 5 bases and J 0 bases; nucleotides not matched to a gene: 13. CDR3 length: 18 amino acids.

V and J are TRBV7-9 and TRBJ1-2; tentatively, D is TRBD1 (6 bases). The CDR3 sequence is 13 residues long. Trimming stripped 1 base from V and 5 bases from J, with 8 bases between. From germline, CDR1 is SEHNR and CDR2 FQNEAQ (reference sequence). This CDR3 reads CASSLGTAYGYTF. CDR3 nucleotides: TGTGCCAGCAGCTTAGGGACAGCTTATGGCTACACCTTC.

V usage is TRBV2 and J usage is TRBJ2-3, with D perhaps matching TRBD2 (6 bases). Trimming stripped 2 bases from V and 2 bases from J, with 11 bases between. CDR1 is SNHLY and CDR2 is FYNNEI in the germline V gene. This CDR3 is 15 amino acids long. Here the CDR3 DNA reads TGTGCCAGCAGTGAACCGGGACTGTCCACAGATACGCAGTATTTT. Encoded protein: CASSEPGLSTDTQYF. The complete variable domain, with remaining parts taken from reference TRBV2 and TRBJ2-3, reads EPEVTQTPSHQVTQMGQEVILRCVPISNHLYFYWYRQILGQKVEFLVSFYNNEISEKSEIFDDQFSVERPDGSNFTLKIRSTKLEDSAMYFCASSEPGLSTDTQYFGPGTRLTVL.

On this clone: This same CDR3 is encoded by further DNA sequences in the sample. The chain links TRBV27 to TRBJ1-1; D gene uncertain. Germline V gives CDR1 MNHEY, CDR2 SMNVEV (reference sequence). The CDR3 contains 13 residues. V was trimmed by 2 bases and J by 1 base, leaving 5 bases between them. The CDR3: CASSLRGNTEAFF. The CDR3 region has the DNA TGTGCCAGCAGTTTACGGGGGAACACTGAAGCTTTCTTT.

The V gene is TRBV7-8, the J gene TRBJ2-5; D is unresolved. The CDR3 is made up of 15 amino acids. Germline assignment: CDR1 SGHVS and CDR2 FQNEAQ. The germline V and J ends were trimmed by 1 base and 4 bases, with 13 bases remaining between them. CDR3 in amino acids: CASSLGGVRSETQYF. CDR3 DNA sequence: TGTGCCAGCAGCTTAGGAGGTGTACGCTCAGAGACCCAGTACTTC.

V gene TRBV7-3 combines with J gene TRBJ1-6; D gene uncertain. The CDR3 length is 13 residues. Germline V gene data show CDR1 as SGHTA and CDR2 as FQGTGA. Trimming cost V 4 bases and J 13 bases, with 14 bases left between them. CDR3: CASSSLAASPLHF. The CDR3 nucleotides are TGTGCCAGCAGCTCACTCGCCGCATCCCCCCTCCACTTT. Looking up the rest from reference TRBV7-3 and TRBJ1-6 gives the full variable domain: GAGVSQTPSNKVTEKGKYVELRCDPISGHTALYWYRQSLGQGPEFLIYFQGTGAADDSGLPNDRFFAVRPEGSVSTLKIQRTERGDSAVYLCASSSLAASPLHFGNGTRLTVT.

The chain couples TRBV27 to TRBJ2-1; TRBD1 matches at 10 bases. CDR3 length: 15 residues. Trimming at V came to 5 bases and at J to 3 bases, leaving 4 bases not matched to a gene. Germline V gives CDR1 MNHEY, CDR2 SMNVEV (reference sequence). CDR3 sequence reads: CASSVDRGLYNEQFF. The DNA for the CDR3 is TGTGCCAGCAGTGTCGACAGGGGGCTCTACAATGAGCAGTTCTTC.

On this clone: Additional DNA sequences in this sample encode the identical CDR3. The chain joins TRBV9 to TRBJ2-7; possibly TRBD2 for D (5 bases). The CDR3 consists of 15 residues. The germline V gene has CDR1 SGDLS and CDR2 YYNGEE. Trimming left V 0 bases short and J 0 bases short, with 10 bases between. The CDR3 here is CASSVGTGSSYEQYF. The CDR3 coding sequence is TGTGCCAGCAGCGTAGGGACGGGAAGCTCCTACGAGCAGTACTTC.

A remark on this clone: The junction departs from germline at one end; a sequencing error may be responsible. V usage is TRBV5-6 and J usage is TRBJ2-7; D is possibly TRBD2 (7 bases). The CDR3 covers 15 residues. The germline V gene has CDR1 SGHDT and CDR2 YYEEEE. This CDR3 reads CARSLGGGVLYEQYF. CDR3 bases: TGTGCCCGCAGCTTGGGAGGGGGGGTACTCTACGAGCAGTACTTC. Drawing the rest from reference TRBV5-6 and TRBJ2-7, the complete variable domain is DAGVTQSPTHLIKTRGQQVTLRCSPKSGHDTVSWYQQALGQGPQFIFQYYEEEERQRGNFPDRFSGHQFPNYSSELNVNALLLGDSALYLCARSLGGGVLYEQYFGPGTRLTVT.

The chain links TRBV27 to TRBJ2-7; D uncertain. Trimming pared 6 bases from V and 7 bases from J, leaving 16 bases between. Germline V gene sequence: CDR1 MNHEY, CDR2 SMNVEV (reference sequence). The CDR3 extends over 13 amino acids. The CDR3 region is CASSPHGAEEQYF. The CDR3 nucleotides are TGTGCCAGCAGCCCCCACGGCGCGGAGGAGCAGTACTTC.

The chain uses TRBV4-1 and TRBJ2-3, with unresolved D. The CDR3 has 13 residues. The V and J ends lost 4 bases and 3 bases respectively, with 8 bases between them. The germline gives CDR1 MGHRA, CDR2 YSYEKL. The CDR3 sequence: CASSPLMTDTQYF. As DNA, the CDR3 is TGCGCCAGCAGCCCACTTATGACAGATACGCAGTATTTT.

The chain has TRBV9 and TRBJ2-3; TRBD1 or TRBD2 may be the D gene (5 bases each). The CDR3 is 15 residues long. Germline V CDR1 and CDR2: SGDLS, YYNGEE. The V and J ends lost 0 bases and 0 bases respectively, with 8 bases between them. The CDR3 sequence is CASSVEGRSTDTQYF. The DNA for the CDR3 is TGTGCCAGCAGCGTAGAGGGACGTAGCACAGATACGCAGTATTTT.

This chain links TRBV27 with TRBJ2-3; D not resolved. Germline V gene data show CDR1 as MNHEY and CDR2 as SMNVEV (reference sequence). The CDR3 consists of 15 residues. V lost 5 bases and J 0 bases, leaving 12 bases between the germline ends. CDR3 nucleotide sequence: TGTGCCAGCAGTGAGAGAACGGTTAGCACAGATACGCAGTATTTT. It translates to CASSERTVSTDTQYF.

This clone was seen only a few times. The chain joins TRBV7-6 to TRBJ1-1; D gene uncertain. Germline CDR1 is SGHVS and CDR2 is FNYEAQ. The germline V and J ends were trimmed by 4 bases and 0 bases, with 9 bases remaining between them. The CDR3 runs to 14 residues. DNA for the CDR3: TGTGCCAGCAGCTCCAGTCGCATGAACACTGAAGCTTTCTTT. It translates to CASSSSRMNTEAFF.

The chain couples TRBV19 to TRBJ2-3; TRBD2 matches at 7 bases. The CDR3 length is 16 residues. The J segment lost 6 bases and the V segment lost 7 bases, leaving 16 bases of the junction unmatched. Germline V gene data show CDR1 as LNHDA and CDR2 as SQIVND (reference sequence). CDR3 nucleotides: TGTGCCAGTACTCCGGGACTAACCGTATTTTCGGATACGCAGTATTTT. Its translation: CASTPGLTVFSDTQYF.